This T cell receptor (beta chain) emerged from a study of blood T cell repertoires in COVID-19. Study information: Spain, Italy and the United States supplied samples that represented acute and convalescent COVID-19.

This clone showed up just once. Followed longitudinally, the Seattle patients had been enrolled during active infection. In the authors' methods: For nucleated cells, counts were estimated from reference gene primer amplification. Using immunoSEQ multiplex PCR, the repertoire was profiled, and TCRdb retains in-frame clones only, with some absent. The V and J calls and clone size come from that table; D and trimming were worked out from the DNA. The table has tens of thousands of clones, 87% seen once. The sequence derives from a woman older than 75 with COVID-19, enrolled during active disease. Sequenced material: peripheral blood.

The CDR3: CASSYHPQGNEKLFF. The CDR3 coding sequence is TGTGCCAGCAGTTACCACCCCCAGGGGAATGAAAAACTGTTTTTT. This chain uses TRBV6-6 with TRBJ1-4; D is perhaps TRBD1 (6 bases). Germline loops: CDR1 MNHNY, CDR2 SVGAGI (reference sequence). The CDR3 consists of 15 residues. The V gene lost 2 bases and the J gene lost 5 bases, with 12 bases spanning the gap.